This TCR beta chain was profiled in a study of OX40 agonist ivuxolimab in advanced cancers. Turning to the study itself: Each dose-escalation patient presented with hepatocellular carcinoma, melanoma, renal cell or head and neck cancer.

Whole-study findings and limits: Antigen targets of the expanded peripheral T cells went undetermined.

The length of the CDR3 is 15 residues. Germline lookup yields CDR1 WNHNN and CDR2 SYGVQD (reference sequence). V lost 2 bases and J lost 7; bases outside the gene matches: 6. Notes on this clone: No antigen is known for it.

Assay used: immunoSEQ multiplex PCR; TCRdb lists only in-frame clones, some missing. This table holds approximately 59,000 clones, roughly 84% found once. The sequencing used CD4+ or CD8+ T cells sorted from blood, collected in a trial of the OX40 agonist ivuxolimab. This rearrangement joins TRBV10-1 to TRBJ2-3; 10 nucleotides align to TRBD2. This TCR derives from an adult with an advanced solid tumor such as melanoma, head and neck, liver or kidney cancer. The CDR3 region is CASSETASGRYTQYF. CDR3 bases: TGCGCCAGCAGTGAGACGGCTAGCGGGAGATATACGCAGTATTTT.